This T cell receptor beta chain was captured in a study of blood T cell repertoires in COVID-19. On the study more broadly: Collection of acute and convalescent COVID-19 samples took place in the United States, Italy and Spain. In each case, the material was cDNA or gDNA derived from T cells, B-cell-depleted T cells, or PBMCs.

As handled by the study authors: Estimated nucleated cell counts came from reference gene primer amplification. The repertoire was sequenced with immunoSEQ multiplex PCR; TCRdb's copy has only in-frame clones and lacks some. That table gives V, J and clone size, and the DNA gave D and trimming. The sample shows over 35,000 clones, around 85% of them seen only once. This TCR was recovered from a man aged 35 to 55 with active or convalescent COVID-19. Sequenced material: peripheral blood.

The CDR3 bases are TGTGCCAGCTCCGGGGGTATACTATTGATGAACACTGAAGCTTTCTTT. Its translation: CASSGGILLMNTEAFF. The chain carries TRBV27 and TRBJ1-1, with D maybe TRBD1 (5 bases). CDR1 is MNHEY, CDR2 SMNVEV, per germline (reference sequence). V was cut by 8 bases and J by 0 bases, with 19 bases left in between. CDR3 size: 16 residues.